The clone carrying this TCR beta chain was detected only a few times. These data belong to a study of T cell changes during pregnancy in multiple sclerosis. Clones were sequenced by immunoSEQ multiplex PCR, and TCRdb holds only the in-frame ones, with some missing. The repertoire holds about 84,000 clones, with roughly 94% as singletons. Germline V CDR1 and CDR2: SEHNR, FQNEAQ (reference sequence). CDR3 length: 16 residues. The V gene end was trimmed by 7 bases and the J gene end by 5 bases; junction bases not matched to a gene: 13. This sequence originates from a female donor in good health, enrolled as a control in a pregnancy study. This rearrangement joins TRBV7-9 to TRBJ2-2; the match to TRBD2 covers 7 bases. The sequencing used peripheral blood, collected in the second trimester of pregnancy. The CDR3 loop is CASTQDAGARTGELFF. The CDR3 nucleotides read TGTGCCAGCACCCAGGACGCGGGAGCAAGAACCGGGGAGCTGTTTTTT.